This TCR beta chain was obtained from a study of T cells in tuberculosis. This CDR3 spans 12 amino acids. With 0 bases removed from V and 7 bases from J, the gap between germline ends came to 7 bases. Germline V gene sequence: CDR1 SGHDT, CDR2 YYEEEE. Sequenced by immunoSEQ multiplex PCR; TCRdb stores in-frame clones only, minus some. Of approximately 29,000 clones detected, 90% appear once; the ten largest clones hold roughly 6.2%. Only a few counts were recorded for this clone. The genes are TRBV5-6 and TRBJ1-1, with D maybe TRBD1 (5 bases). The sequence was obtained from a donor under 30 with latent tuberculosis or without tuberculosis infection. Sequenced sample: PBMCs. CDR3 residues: CASSLVQGEAFF. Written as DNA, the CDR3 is TGTGCCAGCAGCTTGGTGCAGGGTGAAGCTTTCTTT.